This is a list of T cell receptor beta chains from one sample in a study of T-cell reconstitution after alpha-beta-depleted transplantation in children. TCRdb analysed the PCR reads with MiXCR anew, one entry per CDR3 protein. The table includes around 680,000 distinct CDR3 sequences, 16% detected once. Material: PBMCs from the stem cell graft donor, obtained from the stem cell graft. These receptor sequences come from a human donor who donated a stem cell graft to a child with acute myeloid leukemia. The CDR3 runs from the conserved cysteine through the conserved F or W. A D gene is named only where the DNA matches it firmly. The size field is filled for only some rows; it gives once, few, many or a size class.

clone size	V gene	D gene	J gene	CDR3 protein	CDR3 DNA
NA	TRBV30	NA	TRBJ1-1	CAWSVRGRMNTEAFF	TGTGCCTGGAGTGTACGGGGACGCATGAACACTGAAGCTTTCTTT
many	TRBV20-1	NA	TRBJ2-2	CSAKTTSGRAAGGELFF	TGCAGTGCTAAAACCACCAGTGGTCGTGCAGCAGGCGGGGAGCTGTTTTTT
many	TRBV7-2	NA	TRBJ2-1	CASSLAVSGGGQFF	TGTGCCAGCAGCTTAGCGGTGTCGGGCGGCGGGCAGTTCTTC
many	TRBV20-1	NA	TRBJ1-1	CSARDRFGQLNTEAFF	TGCAGTGCTAGAGATCGATTTGGACAGCTGAACACTGAAGCTTTCTTT
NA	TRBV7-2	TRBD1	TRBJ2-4	CASSPGGFAKNIQYF	TGTGCCAGCAGCCCAGGGGGTTTCGCCAAAAACATTCAGTACTTC
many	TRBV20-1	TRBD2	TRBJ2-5	CSASWTSGGLPQETQYF	TGCAGTGCTAGTTGGACTAGCGGGGGGCTACCTCAAGAGACCCAGTACTTC
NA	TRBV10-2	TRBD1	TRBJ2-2	CASAGTGGGTGELFF	TGCGCCAGCGCGGGGACAGGGGGCGGAACCGGGGAGCTGTTTTTT
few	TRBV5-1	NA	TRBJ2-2	CASSLSRGVGELFF	TGCGCCAGCAGCTTGTCCAGAGGTGTCGGGGAGCTGTTTTTT
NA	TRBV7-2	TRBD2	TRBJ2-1	CASSRRWSGGNEQFF	TGTGCCAGCAGTCGAAGGTGGAGCGGGGGGAATGAGCAGTTCTTC
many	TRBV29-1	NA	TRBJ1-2	CSVTGFGGYTF	TGCAGCGTAACAGGGTTCGGGGGCTACACCTTC
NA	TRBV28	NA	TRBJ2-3	CASRLAVTSTDTQYF	TGTGCCAGCAGACTAGCAGTCACTAGCACAGATACGCAGTATTTT
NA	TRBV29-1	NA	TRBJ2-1	CSEGRNEQFF	TGCAGCGAGGGTCGGAATGAGCAGTTCTTC
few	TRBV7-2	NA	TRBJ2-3	CASSLVDWGGKDTQYF	TGTGCCAGCAGCCTAGTGGATTGGGGTGGTAAAGATACGCAGTATTTT
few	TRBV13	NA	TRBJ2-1	CATLLGNEQFF	TGTGCCACCCTCTTAGGAAATGAGCAGTTCTTC
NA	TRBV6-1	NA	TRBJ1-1	CASSITVGQLEAFF	TGTGCCAGCAGTATAACTGTAGGACAGCTTGAAGCTTTCTTT
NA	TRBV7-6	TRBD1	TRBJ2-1	CASSRTGGNNEQFF	TGTGCCAGCAGTCGGACAGGGGGCAACAATGAGCAGTTCTTC
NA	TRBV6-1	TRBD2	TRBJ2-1	CASSEESSGGAANEQFF	TGTGCCAGCAGTGAAGAAAGTAGCGGGGGGGCTGCGAATGAGCAGTTCTTC
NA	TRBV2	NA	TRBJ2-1	CASSELRGAAEQFF	TGTGCCAGCAGTGAGTTAAGGGGCGCGGCTGAGCAGTTCTTC
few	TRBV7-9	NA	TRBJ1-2	CASSLRSSTVQNYGYTF	TGTGCCAGCAGCTTACGGTCTTCGACGGTCCAGAACTATGGCTACACCTTC
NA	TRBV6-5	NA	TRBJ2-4	CASSYSPRGGNIQYF	TGTGCCAGCAGTTACTCCCCAAGGGGGGGAAACATTCAGTACTTC
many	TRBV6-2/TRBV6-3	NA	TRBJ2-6	CASSWGLGQGILAGANVLTF	TGTGCCAGCAGTTGGGGGTTAGGGCAGGGGATTCTCGCTGGGGCCAACGTCCTGACTTTC
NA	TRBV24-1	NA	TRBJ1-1	CATSGGVTEAFF	TGTGCCACCAGTGGGGGAGTGACTGAAGCTTTCTTT
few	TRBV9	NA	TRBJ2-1	CASSVRPQSDVTDNEQFF	TGTGCCAGCAGCGTGAGACCCCAGTCGGACGTCACGGACAATGAGCAGTTCTTC
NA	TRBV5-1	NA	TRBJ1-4	CASSLVGTTEKLFF	TGCGCCAGCAGCTTGGTCGGGACAACGGAAAAACTGTTTTTT
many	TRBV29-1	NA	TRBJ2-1	CSHYRVTGGEQFF	TGCAGCCATTACAGGGTGACGGGGGGTGAGCAGTTCTTC
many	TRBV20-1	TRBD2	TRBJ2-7	CSARDRDGGVSYEQYF	TGCAGTGCTAGAGATCGGGACGGGGGGGTTTCCTACGAGCAGTACTTC
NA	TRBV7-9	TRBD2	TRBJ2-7	CASSSDSGGSRVEQYF	TGTGCCAGCAGCTCTGATAGCGGGGGGAGCCGCGTTGAGCAGTACTTC
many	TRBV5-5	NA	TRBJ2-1	CASSLDQAYNEQFF	TGTGCCAGCAGCTTGGATCAGGCCTACAATGAGCAGTTCTTC
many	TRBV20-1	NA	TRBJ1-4	CSAWDPRTATNEKLFF	TGCAGTGCTTGGGACCCGCGGACAGCAACTAATGAAAAACTGTTTTTT
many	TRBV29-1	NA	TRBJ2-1	CSFGGGARNEQFF	TGCAGCTTTGGAGGGGGCGCACGCAATGAGCAGTTCTTC
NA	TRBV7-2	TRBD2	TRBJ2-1	CASSLVSGRYNEQFF	TGTGCCAGCAGCTTGGTTAGCGGGCGTTACAATGAGCAGTTCTTC
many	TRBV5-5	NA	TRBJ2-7	CASSFKGSSYEQYF	TGTGCCAGCAGCTTCAAAGGGAGCTCCTACGAGCAGTACTTC
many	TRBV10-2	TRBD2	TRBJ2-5	CASSDLGTSGIETQYF	TGCGCCAGCAGTGACTTGGGGACTAGCGGGATAGAGACCCAGTACTTC
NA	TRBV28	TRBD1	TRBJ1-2	CASSPPATGRYYGYTF	TGTGCCAGCAGTCCCCCCGCGACAGGGAGATACTATGGCTACACCTTC
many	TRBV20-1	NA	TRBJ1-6	CSARGIQANGSPLHF	TGCAGTGCTAGGGGAATACAGGCTAATGGTTCACCCCTCCACTTT
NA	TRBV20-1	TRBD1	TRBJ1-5	CSAHGRRTGAGNQPQHF	TGCAGTGCCCACGGACGAAGGACAGGGGCCGGCAATCAGCCCCAGCATTTT
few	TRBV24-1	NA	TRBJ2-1	CATSGEFSYNEQFF	TGTGCCACCAGCGGGGAATTCTCCTACAATGAGCAGTTCTTC
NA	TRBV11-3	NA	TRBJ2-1	CASSLLGGGNNEQFF	TGTGCCAGCAGCTTATTGGGGGGAGGCAACAATGAGCAGTTCTTC
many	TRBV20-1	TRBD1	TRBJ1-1	CSAIDRESMNTEAFF	TGCAGTGCTATCGACAGGGAATCCATGAACACTGAAGCTTTCTTT
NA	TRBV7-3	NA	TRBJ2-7	CASSPSGSGFYEQYF	TGTGCCAGCAGCCCGTCCGGTAGCGGTTTCTACGAGCAGTACTTC
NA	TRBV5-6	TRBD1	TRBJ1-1	CASSLWDRPNTEAFF	TGTGCCAGCAGCTTATGGGACAGGCCCAACACTGAAGCTTTCTTT
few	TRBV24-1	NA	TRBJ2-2	CATSDNAGTGELFF	TGTGCCACCAGTGATAACGCGGGGACCGGGGAGCTGTTTTTT
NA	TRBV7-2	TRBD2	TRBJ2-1	CASSFYSGGTYNEQFF	TGTGCCAGCAGCTTCTATAGCGGGGGGACCTACAATGAGCAGTTCTTC
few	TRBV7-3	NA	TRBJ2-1	CASTERAGGYNEQFF	TGTGCCAGCACCGAAAGGGCAGGTGGCTACAATGAGCAGTTCTTC
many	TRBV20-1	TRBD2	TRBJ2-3	CSALPGLAGGTDTQYF	TGCAGTGCCCTACCCGGACTAGCGGGGGGCACAGATACGCAGTATTTT